This T cell receptor (beta chain) was identified in a study of blood T cells in healthy people across ages. Whole-study findings and limits: Without sorted subsets, naive and antigen-experienced compartments could not be conclusively compared. Researchers deemed the diversity estimates from one million T cells underestimates.

In the case of this clonotype: Its target is unknown.

The CDR3 is 14 amino acids. CDR1 is SGHRS and CDR2 is YFSETQ in the germline V gene. With a J-beta primer mix and a sample-barcoded 5' primer, a second PCR ran 7 to 11 cycles. The authors tagged each cDNA molecule using a template-switch adaptor with 12 random nucleotides. TCRdb re-called the 5' RACE reads through MiXCR, storing one row per CDR3 protein. Of about 1.1 million distinct CDR3 sequences listed, more than 30% are singletons. Extraction of total RNA produced a minimum of 5 micrograms from each sample. The specimen sequenced was blood. This clonotype was sampled from a young man in good health. The chain links TRBV5-1 to TRBJ2-7, with 10 nucleotides matching TRBD1. Judging by the DNA end, TRBJ2-5 fits better; the J call may be wrong. As DNA, the CDR3 is TGCGCCAGCAGCAAGACAGGGGGCGGTGGGACCCAGTACTTC. Translation gives CASSKTGGGGTQYF.